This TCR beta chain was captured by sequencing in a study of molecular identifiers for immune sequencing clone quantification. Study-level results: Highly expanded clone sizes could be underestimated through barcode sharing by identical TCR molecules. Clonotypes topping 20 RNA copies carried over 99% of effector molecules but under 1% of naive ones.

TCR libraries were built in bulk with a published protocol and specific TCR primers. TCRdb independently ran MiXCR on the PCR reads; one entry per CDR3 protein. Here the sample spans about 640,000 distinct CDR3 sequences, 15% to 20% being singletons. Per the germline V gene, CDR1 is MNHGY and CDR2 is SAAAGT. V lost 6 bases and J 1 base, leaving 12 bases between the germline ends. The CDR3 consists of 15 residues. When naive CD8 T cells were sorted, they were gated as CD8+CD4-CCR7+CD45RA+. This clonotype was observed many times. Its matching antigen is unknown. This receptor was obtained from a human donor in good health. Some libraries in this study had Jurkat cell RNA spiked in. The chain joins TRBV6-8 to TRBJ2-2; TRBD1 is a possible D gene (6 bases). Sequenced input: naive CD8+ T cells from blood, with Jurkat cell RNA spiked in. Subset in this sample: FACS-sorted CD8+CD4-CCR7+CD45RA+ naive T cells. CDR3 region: CASSTGTLNTGELFF. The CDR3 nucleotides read TGTGCCAGCAGCACAGGGACACTGAACACCGGGGAGCTGTTTTTT.